The clone carrying this T cell receptor (beta chain) was counted between two and nine times. Antigen: not known. These data originate in a study of beta chain features in type 1 diabetes. Sequencing targeted expressed TCRB transcripts, as all isolated RNA had been reverse transcribed. Sequencing was performed with immunoSEQ multiplex PCR; in TCRdb, only in-frame clones are kept and a portion is missing. This table has 150,000 to 200,000 clones, 7.5% to 9.5% appearing once. CDR3 size: 15 residues. The germline gives CDR1 SGHVS, CDR2 FNYEAQ. With V trimmed by 1 base and J by 1 base, 2 bases remained unmatched. General study findings and limits: Moderate but significant shortening of TCRB CDR3s was recorded in all four CD4+ subsets from Type 1 diabetes patients. Junctions at VDJ sites from type 1 diabetes patients had fewer insertions and more deletions. The study found that naive, central memory and Treg TCRB repertoires appeared more similar in patients than in healthy donors.

CD45RO/CCR7/CD25/CD127/CD95/CD27 separated CD4+ naive, central memory, regulatory and stem cell-like memory cells by sorting. The chain uses TRBV7-6 and TRBJ1-1; 8 bases align to TRBD1. This receptor was taken from a woman younger than 30 in good health. Sequencing input: central memory CD4+ T cells from blood. CDR3 in amino acids: CASSLGTGGNTEAFF. In DNA form, the CDR3 reads TGTGCCAGCAGCTTAGGAACAGGGGGGAACACTGAAGCTTTCTTT.